Below, 19 T cell receptor beta chains from the same sample are listed, as sequenced in a study of cytomegalovirus exposure and HLA in healthy donors. Primers: 60 Vbeta forward and 13 Jbeta reverse. The repertoire was sequenced with immunoSEQ multiplex PCR; TCRdb's copy has only in-frame clones and lacks some. Here the sample spans 150,000 to 200,000 clones, roughly 85% being singletons. The sample comprised PBMCs. Source of these receptors: a woman aged 40 to 49 in good health and CMV-seronegative.

The rearrangement links TRBV5-6 to TRBJ2-1; weak D call: TRBD2 (5 bases). Per germline, CDR1 SGHDT and CDR2 YYEEEE. Trimming shortened V by 0 bases and J by 6 bases, and 7 bases separated the two germline ends. The CDR3 is made up of 13 amino acids. This CDR3 reads CASSLGGRNEQFF. CDR3 coding DNA: TGTGCCAGCAGCTTGGGAGGGCGCAATGAGCAGTTCTTC.

The rearrangement links TRBV11-3 to TRBJ2-7, with D uncertain. Germline CDR1 SGHNT, CDR2 YENEEA. Deletions cut 1 base from V and 0 bases from J, with 7 bases between. The CDR3 has 14 residues. CDR3 sequence (DNA): TGTGCCAGCAGCTTAGGCTCGAGCTCCTACGAGCAGTACTTC. Protein product: CASSLGSSSYEQYF.

The J gene is TRBJ2-5, the V gene TRBV15, with 9 positions matching TRBD2. V was clipped by 0 bases and J by 3 bases; unmatched bases: 2. The CDR3 totals 15 residues. Per the germline V gene, CDR1 is LNHNV and CDR2 is YYDKDF (reference sequence). For the CDR3, the DNA is TGTGCCACCAGCAGAGAGAAGCGGGGGGAAGAGACCCAGTACTTC. This gives the protein CATSREKRGEETQYF.

The chain links TRBV29-1 to TRBJ2-7, with D possibly matching TRBD2 (5 bases). This CDR3 region has 12 residues. Germline CDR1 reads SQVTM; CDR2 reads ANQGSEA. V gave up 0 bases and J gave up 5 bases, with 8 bases separating them. CDR3 DNA sequence: TGCAGCGTTGAAGATCGGGGAAACGAGCAGTACTTC. It translates to CSVEDRGNEQYF.

The J gene is TRBJ2-7, the V gene TRBV9; D is perhaps TRBD2 (6 bases). This CDR3 contains 14 residues. The V end was cut by 0 bases, the J end by 4 bases, with 11 bases between. CDR1 and CDR2 (germline): SGDLS, YYNGEE. CDR3 sequence: CASSVAGDGYEQYF. CDR3 coding DNA: TGTGCCAGCAGCGTAGCGGGGGATGGGTACGAGCAGTACTTC.

The rearrangement joins TRBV28 to TRBJ2-3; D not resolved. There are 11 residues in the CDR3. V gave up 2 bases and J gave up 11 bases, with 8 bases separating them. From germline, CDR1 is MDHEN and CDR2 SYDVKM. The CDR3 is CASSLGSRQYF. CDR3 DNA: TGTGCCAGCAGTTTAGGTAGCAGGCAGTATTTT.

V gene TRBV5-8 combines with J gene TRBJ2-5, with 7 bases aligning to TRBD2. The V segment lost 0 bases and the J segment 5 bases; nucleotides outside the gene matches: 7. Germline lookup yields CDR1 SGHTS and CDR2 YDEGEE. The CDR3 covers 15 residues. The CDR3 nucleotides are TGTGCCAGCAGCTTGGCAGGACTAGTTAGGGAGACCCAGTACTTC. Encoded protein: CASSLAGLVRETQYF.

The chain employs TRBV29-1 and TRBJ2-3, with 9 bases matching TRBD2. The CDR3 loop spans 16 amino acids. CDR1 and CDR2 from the germline V gene are SQVTM and ANQGSEA. J lost 5 bases, V lost 4 bases, and 13 bases had no gene match. CDR3 loop: CSVGGGGRAYKDTQYF. In DNA, the CDR3 is TGCAGCGTTGGAGGGGGCGGGAGGGCCTATAAAGATACGCAGTATTTT.

The rearrangement uses TRBV28 and TRBJ2-5; 8 positions match TRBD2. CDR3 length equals 14 residues. With V trimmed by 9 bases and J by 5 bases, 11 bases remained unmatched. Germline assignment: CDR1 MDHEN and CDR2 SYDVKM. Here the CDR3 reads CASRNGPSGETQYF. Here the CDR3 DNA reads TGTGCCAGTCGAAACGGTCCTAGCGGGGAGACCCAGTACTTC.

On this clone: No DNA is shown, since the ends of the CDR3 on it are uncertain; the CDR3 is the one TCRdb lists. This chain joins TRBV9 and TRBJ2-1; the D call of TRBD2 is as the table states it, not checked on the DNA. Per germline, CDR1 SGDLS and CDR2 YYNGEE. The CDR3 region is 12 residues in length, termini included. CDR3 in amino acids: CASSSSRREQFF.

The chain carries TRBV6-1 and TRBJ2-1; 13 bases match TRBD2. The junction had 3 bases not matched to a gene; V was cut back by 6 bases and J by 4 bases. This CDR3 is built from 15 residues. Germline V gene sequence: CDR1 MNHNS, CDR2 SASEGT. The CDR3 DNA follows: TGTGCCAGCAGAGAGGGACTAGCGGGGTACAATGAGCAGTTCTTC. Translation: CASREGLAGYNEQFF.

The gene calls are TRBV7-8 and TRBJ2-7, with 9 bases aligning to TRBD1. Germline-derived CDR1 and CDR2 are SGHVS and FQNEAQ. V was clipped by 7 bases and J by 2 bases; unmatched bases: 9. This CDR3 comprises 15 residues. CDR3 in DNA: TGTGCCAGCACCATCCGGGGACAGGGAACCTACGAGCAGTACTTC. Protein product: CASTIRGQGTYEQYF.

The CDR3 nucleotides read TGTGCCAGCAGTGCCGGGGGCAATCAGCCCCAGCATTTT. This translates into CASSAGGNQPQHF. The chain recombines TRBV6-5 with TRBJ1-5, with D hard to call. Germline lookup yields CDR1 MNHEY and CDR2 SVGAGI. V lost 5 bases, J lost 2 bases, and 7 bases lay in between. CDR3 length equals 13 residues.

V and J are TRBV19 and TRBJ2-2; tentatively, D is TRBD2 (7 bases). V was shortened by 3 bases and J by 8 bases, with 16 bases between the two germline ends. This CDR3 has 15 amino acids. In germline, CDR1 is LNHDA, CDR2 SQIVND (reference sequence). The CDR3, as DNA: TGTGCCAGTAGTATTGGGGGGGGCGGCGAAGGGGAGCTGTTTTTT. It yields the protein CASSIGGGGEGELFF.

The gene calls are TRBV4-1 and TRBJ2-3; no clear D gene. CDR3 length equals 14 residues. Trimming took off 1 base at V and 2 bases at J, with 7 bases between the two ends. Germline CDR1 reads MGHRA; CDR2 reads YSYEKL. CDR3 region: CASSQVHSTDTQYF. The CDR3 DNA is TGCGCCAGCAGCCAAGTGCACTCCACAGATACGCAGTATTTT.

This chain uses TRBV19 with TRBJ1-4; perhaps TRBD1 as D (6 bases). V gave up 7 bases and J gave up 1 base, with 13 bases separating them. The CDR3 extends over 15 amino acids. Germline values: CDR1 LNHDA, CDR2 SQIVND (reference sequence). The CDR3 is CASTPGAGTNEKLFF. CDR3 nucleotide sequence: TGTGCCAGTACCCCAGGGGCCGGAACTAATGAAAAACTGTTTTTT.

The chain links TRBV6-5 to TRBJ2-2; D call uncertain. Per the germline V gene, CDR1 is MNHEY and CDR2 is SVGAGI. The V end was cut by 6 bases, the J end by 6 bases, with 14 bases between. This CDR3 contains 14 residues. CDR3 residues: CASRAARPPGELFF. CDR3 sequence (DNA): TGTGCCAGCAGGGCTGCTAGACCACCCGGGGAGCTGTTTTTT.

V gene TRBV7-8 combines with J gene TRBJ2-3; 8 positions match TRBD2. Germline CDR1 and CDR2: SGHVS and FQNEAQ. V lost 4 bases and J lost 2; bases outside the gene matches: 11. CDR3 length: 17 amino acids. The CDR3: CASSSVAGGLPTDTQYF. CDR3 in DNA: TGTGCCAGCAGCTCTGTCGCGGGGGGCCTACCCACAGATACGCAGTATTTT.

The rearrangement links TRBV19 to TRBJ1-1; D may be TRBD1 (5 bases). Germline V gene lookup returns CDR1 LNHDA and CDR2 SQIVND (reference sequence). CDR3 size: 14 residues. V was pared by 4 bases and J by 1 base, with 10 bases between. DNA for the CDR3: TGTGCCAGTAGTACTTCGACAGCGAACACTGAAGCTTTCTTT. Protein product: CASSTSTANTEAFF.